A selection of T cell receptor beta chains follows, all from one sample in a study of cytomegalovirus exposure and HLA in healthy donors. Profiled with immunoSEQ multiplex PCR; TCRdb holds only in-frame clones, not every one. The sample lists some 200,000 clones; 81% were seen once. Sequenced input: PBMCs. The receptors originated from a man between 45 and 60 years old in good health and CMV-seronegative. CDR3s include the opening cysteine and the closing phenylalanine or tryptophan. The order of the fields is clone size, V gene, D gene, J gene, CDR3 DNA, CDR3 protein. The D gene is left open where the match is weak. Some rows have no size entry. The others give once, few or many, or a class for an expanded clone.

NA	TRBV2	NA	TRBJ2-5	TGTGCCAGCAGTCGGGCGGGGGCCTACCAAGAGACCCAGTACTTC	CASSRAGAYQETQYF
NA	TRBV19	TRBD1	TRBJ2-2	TGTGCCAGTAGTCGGGACAGGGCCACCGGGGAGCTGTTTTTT	CASSRDRATGELFF
NA	TRBV4-3	NA	TRBJ1-6	TGCGCCAGCAGCCAAGATTCGGGGAACAATTCACCCCTCCACTTT	CASSQDSGNNSPLHF
NA	TRBV4-3	NA	TRBJ2-3	TGCGCCAGCAGCCAACAAGGGGCCCGGACAGATACGCAGTATTTT	CASSQQGARTDTQYF
NA	TRBV6-6	NA	TRBJ1-4	TGTGCCAGCCTAACGCCGGGGAGAGGGAGTGAAAAACTGTTTTTT	CASLTPGRGSEKLFF
NA	TRBV7-6	TRBD2	TRBJ2-5	TGTGCCAGCAGCTTGACGGGGGAGGGGGAGACCCAGTACTTC	CASSLTGEGETQYF
NA	TRBV6-5	TRBD1	TRBJ2-2	TGTGCCAGCAGTTACGGGACAGGGAGGTCCGGGGAGCTGTTTTTT	CASSYGTGRSGELFF
NA	TRBV10-2	TRBD2	TRBJ2-5	TGCGCCACGCAGCGGGGGACGCGGGCCGAGACCCAGTACTTC	CATQRGTRAETQYF
NA	TRBV27	TRBD2	TRBJ2-2	TGTGCCAGCACCTTTATAGCGGGTGGGACCGGGGAGCTGTTTTTT	CASTFIAGGTGELFF
NA	TRBV19	TRBD1	TRBJ2-2	TGTGCCAGTAGTCCCCCGGGACAGGGGGCAAACGGGGAGCTGTTTTTT	CASSPPGQGANGELFF
NA	TRBV19	NA	TRBJ1-3	TGTGCCAGTAGTCCACAGACTGGAAACACCATATATTTT	CASSPQTGNTIYF
NA	TRBV5-5	NA	TRBJ2-3	TGTGCCAGCAGCCTTATGGGCCATACGCAGTATTTT	CASSLMGHTQYF
NA	TRBV14	NA	TRBJ2-2	TGTGCCAGCAGCACAACAGGGCCCGGGGAGCTGTTTTTT	CASSTTGPGELFF
NA	TRBV7-2	TRBD1	TRBJ1-5	TGTGCCAGCAGCTCAGCCCGACAGGGCCGGCAGCCCCAGCATTTT	CASSSARQGRQPQHF
NA	TRBV18	NA	TRBJ2-7	TGTGCCAGCTCACGTCCAGGATCCTACGAGCAGTACTTC	CASSRPGSYEQYF
NA	TRBV5-6	NA	TRBJ2-6	TGTGCCAGCCAGGGGTTGGCTGGGGCCAACGTCCTGACTTTC	CASQGLAGANVLTF
NA	TRBV19	TRBD1	TRBJ1-2	TGTGCCAGTAGTATGGAAGGGGGCAGCGGCTACACCTTC	CASSMEGGSGYTF
NA	TRBV19	TRBD1	TRBJ1-4	TGTGCCGCCTGCGACAGGGGTGAAAAACTGTTTTTT	CAACDRGEKLFF
NA	TRBV27	TRBD1	TRBJ1-5	TGTGCCAGCAGTTTATCGTTTGGGACAGGACATCAGCCCCAGCATTTT	CASSLSFGTGHQPQHF
NA	TRBV30	TRBD1	TRBJ1-5	TGTGCCTGGAAGCAGGGGGCGAATCAGCCCCAGCATTTT	CAWKQGANQPQHF
NA	TRBV5-1	NA	TRBJ2-7	TGCGCCAGCAGCTTGGTTCGGGGATCCGAGCAGTACTTC	CASSLVRGSEQYF
NA	TRBV7-2	TRBD1	TRBJ1-2	TGTGCCAGCAGCTTAGACAGGGGAAGCGGCTACACCTTC	CASSLDRGSGYTF
NA	TRBV27	NA	TRBJ1-6	TGTGCCAGCACCGTCTCTTATCTATGGTCACCCCTCCACTTT	CASTVSYLWSPLHF
NA	TRBV19	TRBD1	TRBJ1-1	TGTGCCAGTAGTTATGACAGGGCGAACACTGAAGCTTTCTTT	CASSYDRANTEAFF
NA	TRBV10-2	TRBD2	TRBJ2-7	TGCGCCAGCAGTACCCAGCGGGAGACCTACGAGCAGTACTTC	CASSTQRETYEQYF
NA	TRBV12-5	TRBD1	TRBJ1-2	TGTGCTAGTGGACAGGGGAATCGCAATGGCTACACCTTC	CASGQGNRNGYTF
NA	TRBV20-1	NA	TRBJ1-2	TGCTCCCCGGGATCTAACTATGGCTACACCTTC	CSPGSNYGYTF
NA	TRBV23-1	NA	TRBJ2-3	TGCGCCAGCAGTCAATCGCGGCCCTACCGTGTCACAGATACGCAGTATTTT	CASSQSRPYRVTDTQYF
once	TRBV29-1	NA	TRBJ2-1	TGCAGCGTTGAGCCACAGGTTCCTACGGCCAATGAGCAGTTCTTC	CSVEPQVPTANEQFF
NA	TRBV7-9	NA	TRBJ1-3	TGTTCCAGCAGCCTAACAGGGAGCTCTGGAAACACCATATATTTT	CSSSLTGSSGNTIYF
NA	TRBV6-1	NA	TRBJ1-2	TGTGCCAGCAGTTCATCCGGTCTTGGCTACACCTTC	CASSSSGLGYTF
NA	TRBV7-2	NA	TRBJ1-5	TGTGCCAGCAGCTTGGACGCAGGGCGGAATCAGCCCCAGCATTTT	CASSLDAGRNQPQHF
NA	TRBV4-1	TRBD1	TRBJ1-6	TGCGCCAGCAGGTGGGACAGCCTACGAGGTTCACCCCTCCACTTT	CASRWDSLRGSPLHF
NA	TRBV19	TRBD2	TRBJ2-7	TGTGCCAGTAGTAAGGGACTAGCCATAAGCTCCTACGAGCAGTACTTC	CASSKGLAISSYEQYF
few	TRBV5-6	NA	TRBJ1-2	TGTGCCAGCAGCTTGTCCAGCTCAGGGGACTATGGCTACACCTTC	CASSLSSSGDYGYTF